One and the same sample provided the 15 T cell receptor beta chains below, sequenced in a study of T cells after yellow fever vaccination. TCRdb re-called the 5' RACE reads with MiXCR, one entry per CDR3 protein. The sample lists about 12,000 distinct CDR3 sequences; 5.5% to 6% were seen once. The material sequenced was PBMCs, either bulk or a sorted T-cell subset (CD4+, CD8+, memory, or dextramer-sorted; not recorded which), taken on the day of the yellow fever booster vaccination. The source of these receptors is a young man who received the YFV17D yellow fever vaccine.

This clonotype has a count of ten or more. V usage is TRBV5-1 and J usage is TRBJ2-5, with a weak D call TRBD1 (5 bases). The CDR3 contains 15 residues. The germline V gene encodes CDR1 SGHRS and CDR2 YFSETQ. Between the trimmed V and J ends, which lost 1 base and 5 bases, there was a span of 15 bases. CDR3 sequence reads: CASSLRQPDVETQYF. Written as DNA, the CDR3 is TGCGCCAGCAGCTTGAGACAGCCAGACGTGGAGACCCAGTACTTC.

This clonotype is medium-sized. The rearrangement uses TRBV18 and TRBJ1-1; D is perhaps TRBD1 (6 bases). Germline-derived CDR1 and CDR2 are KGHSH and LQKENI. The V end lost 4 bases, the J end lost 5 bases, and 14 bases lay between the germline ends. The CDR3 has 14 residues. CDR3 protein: CASSRGGGTTEAFF. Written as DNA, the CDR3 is TGTGCCAGCTCACGAGGAGGGGGAACAACTGAAGCTTTCTTT.

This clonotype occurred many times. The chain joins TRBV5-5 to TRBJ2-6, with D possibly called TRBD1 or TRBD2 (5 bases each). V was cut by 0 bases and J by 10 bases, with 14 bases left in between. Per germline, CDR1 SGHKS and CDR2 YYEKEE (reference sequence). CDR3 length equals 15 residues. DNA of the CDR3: TGTGCCAGCAGCTTGGGGGACGGCACTCTGAACGTCCTGACTTTC. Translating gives CASSLGDGTLNVLTF.

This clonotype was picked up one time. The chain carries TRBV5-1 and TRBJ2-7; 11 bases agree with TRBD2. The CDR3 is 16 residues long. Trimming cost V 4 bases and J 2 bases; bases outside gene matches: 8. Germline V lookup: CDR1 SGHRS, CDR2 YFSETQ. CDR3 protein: CASSTLAGGSPYEQYF. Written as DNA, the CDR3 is TGCGCCAGCAGCACGTTAGCGGGAGGGTCCCCCTACGAGCAGTACTTC.

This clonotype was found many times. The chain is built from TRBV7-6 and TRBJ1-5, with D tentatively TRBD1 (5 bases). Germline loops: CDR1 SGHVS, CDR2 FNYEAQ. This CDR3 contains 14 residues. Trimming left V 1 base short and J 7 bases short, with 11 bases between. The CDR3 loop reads CASSLVSGDQPQHF. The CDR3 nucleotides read TGTGCCAGCAGCTTAGTTAGTGGGGACCAGCCCCAGCATTTT.

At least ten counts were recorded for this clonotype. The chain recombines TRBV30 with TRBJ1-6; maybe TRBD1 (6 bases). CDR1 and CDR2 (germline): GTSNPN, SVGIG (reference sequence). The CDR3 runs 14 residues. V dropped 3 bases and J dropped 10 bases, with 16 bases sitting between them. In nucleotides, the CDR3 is TGTGCCTGGAGCGCACAGGGACGTGGATCACCCCTCCACTTT. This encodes CAWSAQGRGSPLHF.

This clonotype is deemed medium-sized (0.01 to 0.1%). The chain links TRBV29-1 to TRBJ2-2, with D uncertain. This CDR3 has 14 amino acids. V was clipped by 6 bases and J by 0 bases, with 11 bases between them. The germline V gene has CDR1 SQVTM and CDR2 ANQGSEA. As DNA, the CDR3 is TGCAGCGTCCCCGGCGTCGCGAACACCGGGGAGCTGTTTTTT. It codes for CSVPGVANTGELFF.

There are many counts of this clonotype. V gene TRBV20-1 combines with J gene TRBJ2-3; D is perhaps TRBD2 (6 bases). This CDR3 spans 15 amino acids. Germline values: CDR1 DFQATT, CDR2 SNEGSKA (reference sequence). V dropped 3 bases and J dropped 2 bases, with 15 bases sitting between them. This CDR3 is CSASPGTPLTDTQYF. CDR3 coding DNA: TGCAGTGCTAGTCCGGGGACTCCCCTCACAGATACGCAGTATTTT.

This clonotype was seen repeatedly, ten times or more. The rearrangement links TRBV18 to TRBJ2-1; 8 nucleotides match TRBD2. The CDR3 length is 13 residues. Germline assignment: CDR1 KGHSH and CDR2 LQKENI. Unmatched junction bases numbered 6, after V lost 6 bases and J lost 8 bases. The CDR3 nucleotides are TGTGCCAGCTCTAAGCGGGAGATGGATGAGCAGTTCTTC. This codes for CASSKREMDEQFF.

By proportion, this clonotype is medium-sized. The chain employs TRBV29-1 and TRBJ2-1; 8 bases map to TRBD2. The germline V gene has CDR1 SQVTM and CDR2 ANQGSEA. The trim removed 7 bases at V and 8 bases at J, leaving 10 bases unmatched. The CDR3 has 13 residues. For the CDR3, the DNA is TGCAGCGGCGTAGCGGGAACAGGCTATGAGCAGTTCTTC. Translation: CSGVAGTGYEQFF.

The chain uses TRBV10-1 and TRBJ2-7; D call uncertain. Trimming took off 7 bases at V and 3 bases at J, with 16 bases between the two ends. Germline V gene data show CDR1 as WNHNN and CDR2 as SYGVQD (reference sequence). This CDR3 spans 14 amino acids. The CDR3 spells CASIRVLPFYEQYF. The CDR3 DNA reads TGCGCCAGCATTAGGGTCCTGCCTTTCTACGAGCAGTACTTC.

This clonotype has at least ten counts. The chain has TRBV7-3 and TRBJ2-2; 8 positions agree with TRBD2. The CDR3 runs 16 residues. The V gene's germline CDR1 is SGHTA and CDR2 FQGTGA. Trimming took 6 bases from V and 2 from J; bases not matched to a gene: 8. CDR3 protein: CASRFTGGENTGELFF. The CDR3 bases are TGTGCCAGCAGGTTTACGGGAGGGGAAAACACCGGGGAGCTGTTTTTT.

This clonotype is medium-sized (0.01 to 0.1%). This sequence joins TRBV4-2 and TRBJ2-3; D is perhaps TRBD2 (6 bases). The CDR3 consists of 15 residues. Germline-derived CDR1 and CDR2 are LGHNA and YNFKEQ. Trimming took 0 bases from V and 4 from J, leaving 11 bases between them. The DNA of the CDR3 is TGTGCCAGCAGCCAAGAGGAGGGGTTGGCAGATACGCAGTATTTT. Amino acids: CASSQEEGLADTQYF.

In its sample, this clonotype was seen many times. The CDR3: CASSRKFGSPTDTQYF. The DNA of the CDR3 is TGTGCCAGCTCCAGGAAATTTGGCAGTCCCACAGATACGCAGTATTTT. The chain carries TRBV12-3 or TRBV12-4 and TRBJ2-3; no clear D. The ends were cut back, 8 bases at V and 2 bases at J, with 20 bases in the middle. The CDR3 length is 16 residues.

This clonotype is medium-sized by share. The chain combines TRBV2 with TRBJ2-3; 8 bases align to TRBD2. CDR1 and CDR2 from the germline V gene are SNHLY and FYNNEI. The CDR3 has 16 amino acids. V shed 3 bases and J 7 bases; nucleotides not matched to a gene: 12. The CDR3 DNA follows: TGTGCCAGCAGTGATCTTTGGAGCGGGAGTACATATACGCAGTATTTT. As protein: CASSDLWSGSTYTQYF.